The 31 T cell receptor beta chains reported below all come from one sample, sequenced in a study of Ad26.COV2.S vaccination and SARS-CoV-2 variants. The treatment was: over 15 received Ad26.COV2.S at low or high dose, single or two shots; five or six received placebo; per-sample allocation not given. Sampling happened 63 days after the first vaccine or placebo injection. The method was immunoSEQ multiplex PCR; TCRdb's version includes in-frame clones alone and lacks a portion of them. The table shows around 500,000 clones, with about nine tenths occurring only once. Material: peripheral blood, obtained in a trial of Ad26.COV2.S vaccine versus placebo. All receptors come from a person aged 18-60 years who received the Ad26.COV2.S COVID-19 vaccine or a placebo.

The V call is TRBV12-3 or TRBV12-4, the J call TRBJ2-7; 9 positions match TRBD1. The length of the CDR3 is 13 residues. J lost 6 bases, V lost 5 bases, and 5 bases had no gene match. The CDR3 sequence is CASSPGQGGEQYF. CDR3 bases: TGTGCCAGCAGTCCGGGACAGGGTGGCGAGCAGTACTTC.

V usage is TRBV15 and J usage is TRBJ1-4; tentative D call: TRBD1 (5 bases). Germline V CDR1 and CDR2: LNHNV, YYDKDF (reference sequence). Trimming took 1 base from V and 0 from J, leaving 18 bases between them. This CDR3 has 19 amino acids. The CDR3 DNA follows: TGTGCCACCAGCAGAGGGGGCGTTTTGAGGACAACAACTAATGAAAAACTGTTTTTT. Translating gives CATSRGGVLRTTTNEKLFF.

The chain has TRBV15 and TRBJ1-3; possibly TRBD1 for D (6 bases). V was clipped by 0 bases and J by 0 bases, with 24 bases between them. The CDR3 length is 21 residues. CDR1 and CDR2 (germline): LNHNV, YYDKDF (reference sequence). CDR3 sequence (DNA): TGTGCCACCAGCAGAGATGGTCCAGACAGGAGGGGTATAAGCTCTGGAAACACCATATATTTT. Its translation: CATSRDGPDRRGISSGNTIYF.

The chain couples TRBV30 to TRBJ2-1; perhaps D is TRBD1 or TRBD2 (5 bases each). The CDR3 has 11 residues. The germline V gene encodes CDR1 GTSNPN and CDR2 SVGIG (reference sequence). With 8 bases removed from V and 5 bases from J, the gap between germline ends came to 10 bases. The CDR3 DNA reads TGTGCCAGTGAGGGGAACAATGAGCAGTTCTTC. This codes for CASEGNNEQFF. Drawing the rest from reference TRBV30 and TRBJ2-1, the complete variable domain is SQTIHQWPATLVQPVGSPLSLECTVEGTSNPNLYWYRQAAGRGLQLLFYSVGIGQISSEVPQNLSASRPQDRQFILSSKKLLLSDSGFYLCASEGNNEQFFGPGTRLTVL.

The V and J genes are TRBV27 and TRBJ1-5; D ambiguous. The CDR3 is 14 amino acids. CDR1 and CDR2 from the germline V gene are MNHEY and SMNVEV (reference sequence). Trimming stripped 3 bases from V and 3 bases from J, with 9 bases between. The chain's CDR3 is CASSLEASNQPQHF. The CDR3 DNA reads TGTGCCAGCAGTTTGGAGGCCTCCAATCAGCCCCAGCATTTT.

The rearrangement uses TRBV2 and TRBJ2-1; D unresolved. Trimming cost V 7 bases and J 4 bases, with 8 bases left between them. CDR1 is SNHLY and CDR2 is FYNNEI in the germline V gene. The CDR3 sequence is 12 residues long. CDR3 region: CASTVSYNEQFF. The CDR3 nucleotides are TGTGCCAGCACAGTAAGTTACAATGAGCAGTTCTTC.

V usage is TRBV7-6 and J usage is TRBJ1-4; D is unresolved. Per germline, CDR1 SGHVS and CDR2 FNYEAQ. V lost 5 bases and J 2 bases, leaving 12 bases between the germline ends. The CDR3 consists of 15 residues. CDR3 nucleotide sequence: TGTGCCAGCAGCCCCCTCGGGTCTACTAATGAAAAACTGTTTTTT. Translated: CASSPLGSTNEKLFF.

CDR3 protein: CASSPAPGNYGYTF. CDR3 in DNA: TGTGCCAGCAGCCCGGCGCCGGGTAACTATGGCTACACCTTC. This sequence joins TRBV9 and TRBJ1-2; D unclear. Germline V CDR1 and CDR2: SGDLS, YYNGEE. The V end was cut by 4 bases, the J end by 1 base, with 11 bases between. CDR3 length: 14 amino acids. Together with reference TRBV9 and TRBJ1-2, the CDR3 gives the full variable domain: DSGVTQTPKHLITATGQRVTLRCSPRSGDLSVYWYQQSLDQGLQFLIQYYNGEERAKGNILERFSAQQFPDLHSELNLSSLELGDSALYFCASSPAPGNYGYTFGSGTRLTVV.

The chain joins TRBV9 to TRBJ1-1, with D possibly being TRBD1 (5 bases). Germline V gene sequence: CDR1 SGDLS, CDR2 YYNGEE. CDR3 length: 13 amino acids. V was clipped by 3 bases and J by 10 bases, with 16 bases between them. The DNA for the CDR3 is TGTGCCAGCAGCGGTGGGGACGGCGGTGGAGCTTTCTTT. This sequence encodes CASSGGDGGGAFF.

CDR3 in DNA: TGTGCCAGCAGCTCCCATAGCGGGAACACAGATACGCAGTATTTT. Protein: CASSSHSGNTDTQYF. The rearrangement uses TRBV7-3 and TRBJ2-3, with 8 bases that match TRBD2. After removal of 4 bases from V and 2 bases from J, the junction contained 5 bases not matched to a gene. Germline CDR1 SGHTA, CDR2 FQGTGA. This CDR3 contains 15 residues.

For this clone: The identical CDR3 is also encoded by other nucleotide sequences in the sample. The V and J genes are TRBV11-2 and TRBJ1-1; the D is unclear. The length of the CDR3 is 13 residues. Germline V lookup: CDR1 SGHAT, CDR2 FQNNGV. V dropped 3 bases and J dropped 4 bases, with 9 bases sitting between them. The CDR3 sequence: CASSLVGSTEAFF. Written as DNA, the CDR3 is TGTGCCAGCAGCTTGGTGGGGAGCACTGAAGCTTTCTTT.

The chain carries TRBV7-2 and TRBJ1-5; no definite D call. This CDR3 comprises 16 residues. The V gene lost 1 base and the J gene lost 0 bases, with 10 bases spanning the gap. Germline V gene data show CDR1 as SGHTA and CDR2 as FQGNSA. CDR3 sequence: CASSLVPGYSNQPQHF. For the CDR3, the DNA is TGTGCCAGCAGCTTAGTTCCGGGTTATAGCAATCAGCCCCAGCATTTT.

The V call is TRBV2, the J call TRBJ1-4, with 8 positions matching TRBD1. This CDR3 is built from 15 residues. Germline values: CDR1 SNHLY, CDR2 FYNNEI. Trimming at V came to 0 bases and at J to 12 bases, leaving 9 bases not matched to a gene. The DNA for the CDR3 is TGTGCCAGCAGTGAAGCACTACCAGGGGGCGGGCAACTGTTTTTT. Protein: CASSEALPGGGQLFF.

The table lists this clone with a count of one. The chain recombines TRBV4-3 with TRBJ2-2; 7 nucleotides line up with TRBD2. V trimming: 4 bases; J trimming: 3 bases; junction bases outside the gene matches: 8. CDR3 length: 16 amino acids. CDR1 and CDR2 from the germline V gene are LGHNA and YSLEER. CDR3 protein: CASSLFLAGYTGELFF. CDR3 nucleotides: TGCGCCAGCAGCCTCTTTTTAGCGGGCTACACCGGGGAGCTGTTTTTT.

The gene calls are TRBV5-4 and TRBJ2-7, with D possibly matching TRBD2 (6 bases). The V and J ends lost 1 base and 3 bases respectively, with 11 bases between them. The CDR3 spans 14 residues. Germline V gene sequence: CDR1 SGHNT, CDR2 YYREEE (reference sequence). The CDR3 region has the DNA TGTGCCAGCAGCTTGTACGGGAGAGACTACGAGCAGTACTTC. Amino acids: CASSLYGRDYEQYF.

The chain employs TRBV7-2 and TRBJ2-5; 7 bases line up with TRBD2. CDR1 and CDR2 from the germline V gene are SGHTA and FQGNSA. The CDR3 spans 13 residues. With V trimmed by 5 bases and J by 5 bases, 5 bases remained unmatched. CDR3 in amino acids: CASSRLASETQYF. The CDR3 region has the DNA TGTGCCAGCAGCAGACTAGCCTCCGAGACCCAGTACTTC.

J is TRBJ1-3 and V is TRBV6-5, with D possibly TRBD1 on 5 matching bases. The length of the CDR3 is 14 residues. Germline V gene data show CDR1 as MNHEY and CDR2 as SVGAGI. V was shortened by 3 bases and J by 2 bases, with 8 bases between the two germline ends. CDR3 nucleotide sequence: TGTGCCAGCAGTTATACGGGGGCTGGAAACACCATATATTTT. It encodes CASSYTGAGNTIYF.

The CDR3 sequence: CASRRDNFYNEQFF. The CDR3 bases are TGCGCCAGCAGACGGGACAACTTCTACAATGAGCAGTTCTTC. The genes are TRBV5-1 and TRBJ2-1, with a tentative D call TRBD1 (6 bases). CDR3 length equals 14 residues. Looked up from germline, CDR1 is SGHRS and CDR2 is YFSETQ. Trimming stripped 5 bases from V and 3 bases from J, with 12 bases between.

In this sample, this clone turned up a few times. V and J are TRBV6-5 and TRBJ2-7; TRBD1 is a possible D gene (5 bases). V dropped 3 bases and J dropped 5 bases, with 8 bases sitting between them. Looked up from germline, CDR1 is MNHEY and CDR2 is SVGAGI. This CDR3 has 12 amino acids. CDR3 DNA sequence: TGTGCCAGCAGTTATACAGGACACGAGCAGTACTTC. Protein product: CASSYTGHEQYF.

This clone was picked up a small number of times. The V gene is TRBV14, the J gene TRBJ1-6, with D maybe TRBD1 (6 bases). Germline CDR1 reads SGHDN; CDR2 reads FVKESK. Trimming removed 4 bases at V and 5 bases at J, with 12 bases between. The CDR3 covers 15 residues. CDR3 bases: TGTGCCAGCAGCCCTATAGGGGGGAATAATTCACCCCTCCACTTT. This gives the protein CASSPIGGNNSPLHF. The complete variable domain, with remaining parts taken from reference TRBV14 and TRBJ1-6, reads EAGVTQFPSHSVIEKGQTVTLRCDPISGHDNLYWYRRVMGKEIKFLLHFVKESKQDESGMPNNRFLAERTGGTYSTLKVQPAELEDSGVYFCASSPIGGNNSPLHFGNGTRLTVT.

The chain combines TRBV4-1 with TRBJ1-2; D gene uncertain. Trimming pared 1 base from V and 7 bases from J, leaving 13 bases between. This CDR3 comprises 14 residues. Per the germline V gene, CDR1 is MGHRA and CDR2 is YSYEKL. The CDR3 reads CASSQVGLTFGYTF. For the CDR3, the DNA is TGCGCCAGCAGCCAAGTTGGGTTAACTTTTGGCTACACCTTC.

This clone was counted a single time. V gene TRBV18 combines with J gene TRBJ2-1; D is possibly TRBD1 (5 bases). Trimming stripped 1 base from V and 8 bases from J, with 15 bases between. Germline V gives CDR1 KGHSH, CDR2 LQKENI. The CDR3 runs 15 residues. This CDR3 reads CASSPQNPTADEQFF. The CDR3 DNA reads TGTGCCAGCTCACCACAGAATCCGACAGCCGATGAGCAGTTCTTC. Looking up the rest from reference TRBV18 and TRBJ2-1 gives the full variable domain: NAGVMQNPRHLVRRRGQEARLRCSPMKGHSHVYWYRQLPEEGLKFMVYLQKENIIDESGMPKERFSAEFPKEGPSILRIQQVVRGDSAAYFCASSPQNPTADEQFFGPGTRLTVL.

The V and J genes are TRBV7-9 and TRBJ1-1, with 8 bases aligning to TRBD1. Germline lookup yields CDR1 SEHNR and CDR2 FQNEAQ (reference sequence). Trimming took 7 bases from V and 1 from J; bases not matched to a gene: 5. CDR3 length: 14 residues. The chain's CDR3 is CASTGQGGNTEAFF. CDR3 in DNA: TGTGCCAGCACTGGACAGGGCGGGAACACTGAAGCTTTCTTT.

The J gene is TRBJ1-1, the V gene TRBV4-3, with 7 positions matching TRBD1. The CDR3 has 14 amino acids. Germline V gives CDR1 LGHNA, CDR2 YSLEER. J lost 4 bases, V lost 4 bases, and 6 bases had no gene match. The CDR3 protein is CASSPQGIGTEAFF. CDR3 sequence (DNA): TGCGCCAGCAGCCCACAGGGGATTGGCACTGAAGCTTTCTTT.

The chain couples TRBV28 to TRBJ2-1; 8 bases agree with TRBD2. The CDR3 length is 16 residues. V was pared by 4 bases and J by 1 base, with 6 bases of the junction left unmatched. Germline V gene lookup returns CDR1 MDHEN and CDR2 SYDVKM. The CDR3 region has the DNA TGTGCCAGCAGTTCCAGACTAGCGCCGTCCTACAATGAGCAGTTCTTC. This codes for CASSSRLAPSYNEQFF.

The V call is TRBV18, the J call TRBJ2-1, with D perhaps TRBD1 or TRBD2 (6 bases each). Germline CDR1 and CDR2: KGHSH and LQKENI. The CDR3 loop spans 14 amino acids. V lost 1 base and J lost 9, with 13 bases in between. DNA of the CDR3: TGTGCCAGCTCACCACAGGGGGGACCCACTGAGCAGTTCTTC. Its protein is CASSPQGGPTEQFF.

V usage is TRBV3-1 (or the pseudogene TRBV3-2) and J usage is TRBJ2-3, with D hard to call. Germline values: CDR1 LGHDT, CDR2 YNNKEL (reference sequence). Trimming stripped 0 bases from V and 0 bases from J, with 4 bases between. The CDR3 runs 14 residues. The CDR3 DNA is TGTGCCAGCAGCCAAGAGGCGAGCACAGATACGCAGTATTTT. This encodes CASSQEASTDTQYF.

This chain links TRBV23-1 with TRBJ1-4, with D possibly TRBD1 on 6 matching bases. TRBV23-1 is known as an ORF, though its function is uncertain. Trimming took 0 bases from V and 0 from J, leaving 23 bases between them. The CDR3 consists of 21 residues. The CDR3 sequence: CASSQSFSGGRIFTTNEKLFF. CDR3 bases: TGCGCCAGCAGTCAATCGTTTTCGGGGGGCCGAATTTTTACAACTAATGAAAAACTGTTTTTT.

This chain connects TRBV2 to TRBJ1-4; a possible D gene is TRBD1 (5 bases). V lost 2 bases and J 4 bases, leaving 8 bases between the germline ends. This CDR3 has 14 residues. CDR1 and CDR2 from the germline V gene are SNHLY and FYNNEI. DNA of the CDR3: TGTGCCAGCAGTGAATTTGGACATAATGAAAAACTGTTTTTT. Amino acid sequence: CASSEFGHNEKLFF. Filled out from reference TRBV2 and TRBJ1-4, the complete variable domain reads EPEVTQTPSHQVTQMGQEVILRCVPISNHLYFYWYRQILGQKVEFLVSFYNNEISEKSEIFDDQFSVERPDGSNFTLKIRSTKLEDSAMYFCASSEFGHNEKLFFGSGTQLSVL.

The genes are TRBV3-1 (or the pseudogene TRBV3-2) and TRBJ2-6; D ambiguous. V lost 4 bases, J lost 0 bases, and 4 bases lay in between. The length of the CDR3 is 14 residues. Looked up from germline, CDR1 is LGHDT and CDR2 is YNNKEL (reference sequence). CDR3 bases: TGTGCCAGCAGCCTGATCTCTGGGGCCAACGTCCTGACTTTC. This translates into CASSLISGANVLTF.

The chain links TRBV28 to TRBJ2-1; D gene unclear. Looked up from germline, CDR1 is MDHEN and CDR2 is SYDVKM. V gave up 8 bases and J gave up 5 bases, with 7 bases separating them. The CDR3 totals 11 residues. In DNA form, the CDR3 reads TGTGCCAGCCGGTTCAACAATGAGCAGTTCTTC. Amino acid sequence: CASRFNNEQFF.